Listed below are T cell receptor beta chains from one sample, sequenced in a study of T-cell reconstitution after alpha-beta-depleted transplantation in children. TCRdb re-analysed the PCR reads in MiXCR, keeping a single row per CDR3 protein. Of hundreds of thousands of distinct CDR3 sequences in the sample, 20% to 25% were seen once. The sample consisted of PBMCs, mostly from graft donor cells, taken 360 days after TCRalphabeta/CD19-depleted stem cell transplant. All receptors derive from a boy under three years old who had a stem cell transplant for acute myeloid leukemia, so the T cells may come from the graft donor. CDR3s include the opening cysteine and the closing phenylalanine or tryptophan. The order of the fields is D gene, J gene, clone size, CDR3 length, V gene, CDR3 DNA, CDR3 protein. A D gene is named only where the DNA matches it firmly. The listing skips clone size in some rows; elsewhere it reads once, few, many or a size class.

>-|TRBJ2-3|many|12|TRBV12-3/TRBV12-4
TGTGCCAGCAGAGGGTTAGCAGATACGCAGTATTTT
CASRGLADTQYF
>-|TRBJ2-7|many|15|TRBV5-1
TGCGCCAGCAGCTTGGTGGGTCTTACTCCCTACGAGCAGTACTTC
CASSLVGLTPYEQYF
>TRBD1|TRBJ2-5|-|13|TRBV29-1
TGCAGCGGGGACAGGGGGCGGGCAGAGACCCAGTACTTC
CSGDRGRAETQYF
>TRBD2|TRBJ2-3|many|14|TRBV20-1
TGCAGTGCCGCCACTAGCGGGGTCACAGATACGCAGTATTTT
CSAATSGVTDTQYF
>-|TRBJ2-3|few|14|TRBV20-1
TGCAGTGCTTCTTTGACACTCAGCACAGATACGCAGTATTTT
CSASLTLSTDTQYF
>-|TRBJ1-1|many|12|TRBV29-1
TGCAGCGTTGAGAAAGGGTCCATTGAAGCTTTCTTT
CSVEKGSIEAFF
>-|TRBJ2-3|few|12|TRBV3-1
TGTGCCAGCAGCCAAGTAACAGATACGCAGTATTTT
CASSQVTDTQYF
>-|TRBJ1-2|few|10|TRBV20-1
TGCAGTGCTATCACGGATGGCTACACCTTC
CSAITDGYTF
>-|TRBJ2-1|few|14|TRBV20-1
TGCAGTGCCCCGGTTTGGCCCGTCTACAATGAGCAGTTCTTC
CSAPVWPVYNEQFF
>TRBD1|TRBJ2-3|many|14|TRBV5-1
TGTGCCAGCAGTCCCGGACAGGGGGCTGATACGCAGTATTTT
CASSPGQGADTQYF
>-|TRBJ2-1|-|10|TRBV20-1
TGCAGTGCTAGAGACGACGAGCAGTTCTTC
CSARDDEQFF
>-|TRBJ2-6|-|15|TRBV20-1
TGCAGTGCTACGTCAGGCAGCTCTGGGGCCAACGTCCTGACTTTC
CSATSGSSGANVLTF
>TRBD2|TRBJ2-1|few|14|TRBV7-3
TGTGCCAGCATCCTCCGGGGGGGCCCCCATGAGCAGTTCTTC
CASILRGGPHEQFF
>TRBD1|TRBJ2-3|few|15|TRBV29-1
TGCAGCGTTCCGGAAGACAGGGGGAGCACAGATACGCAGTATTTT
CSVPEDRGSTDTQYF
>-|TRBJ2-7|many|13|TRBV6-6
TGTGCCAGCAGTAGAGGGGACCTCCGCGAGCAGTACTTC
CASSRGDLREQYF
>-|TRBJ2-1|many|15|TRBV7-9
TGTGCCAGCAGCCCTTTCCCGGGACAAAACAATGAGCAGTTCTTC
CASSPFPGQNNEQFF
>TRBD2|TRBJ2-5|many|18|TRBV11-2
TGTGCCAGCAGCTTAGAGGGTGCGCTACTAGCGGGGATTAAGACCCAGTACTTC
CASSLEGALLAGIKTQYF
>TRBD1|TRBJ1-2|-|14|TRBV6-5
TGTGCCAGCAGTTACAGGGACAGTATCTATGGCTACACCTTC
CASSYRDSIYGYTF
>TRBD2|TRBJ2-3|many|21|TRBV7-9
TGTGCCAGCAGCTTCGGAGCGCTGGGGACTAGCGGGCTGCAAAGGGGAGATACGCAGTATTTT
CASSFGALGTSGLQRGDTQYF
>-|TRBJ2-7|many|9|TRBV29-1
TGCAGCTTTGACTACGAGCAGTACTTC
CSFDYEQYF
>-|TRBJ2-2|many|18|TRBV11-2
TGTGCCAGCAGCCCCATATCCGGGCAGGGTAGAAACTCCGGGGAGCTGTTTTTT
CASSPISGQGRNSGELFF
>TRBD1|TRBJ2-3|many|17|TRBV2
TGTGCCAGCAGTGAGATCCAACCCAGGGGGCGAACAGATACGCAGTATTTT
CASSEIQPRGRTDTQYF
>TRBD2|TRBJ2-2|-|19|TRBV20-1
TGCAGTGCTAGAGATGACGGGACTAGCGGGGGGGTGTCACCCGGGGAGCTGTTTTTT
CSARDDGTSGGVSPGELFF
>TRBD1|TRBJ1-2|few|14|TRBV25-1
TGTGCCAGCAGTGAACCCCAGACAGGGAGAGGCTACACCTTC
CASSEPQTGRGYTF
>-|TRBJ1-5|many|12|TRBV12-3/TRBV12-4
TGTGCCAGCACCACAGGAAATCAGCCCCAGCATTTT
CASTTGNQPQHF
>TRBD1|TRBJ2-7|many|13|TRBV6-2/TRBV6-3
TGTGCCAGCAGTCACGACAGGGAAGGCGAGCAGTACTTC
CASSHDREGEQYF
>TRBD1|TRBJ1-4|few|15|TRBV6-5
TGTGCCAGCAGTCAGGACAGGGGAGGAGGTGAAAAACTGTTTTTT
CASSQDRGGGEKLFF
>TRBD1|TRBJ1-2|-|16|TRBV5-1
TGCGCCAGCAGCTTGCGGGGGACAGGGCTCTTCGATGGCTACACCTTC
CASSLRGTGLFDGYTF
>-|TRBJ2-5|few|16|TRBV12-3/TRBV12-4
TGTGCCAGCAGTTTGGGGTGGGGGGTATTCCAAGAGACCCAGTACTTC
CASSLGWGVFQETQYF
>-|TRBJ2-5|few|12|TRBV20-1
TGCAGTGCTAGAGCAGCCGGGGAGACCCAGTACTTC
CSARAAGETQYF
>-|TRBJ2-2|many|17|TRBV5-1
TGCGCCAGCAGCTTGGCCATTGGGACACTGAACACCGGGGAGCTGTTTTTT
CASSLAIGTLNTGELFF
>-|TRBJ2-2|many|15|TRBV20-1
TGCAGTGCTAGAGATGGGCTTGCGAACACCGGGGAGCTGTTTTTT
CSARDGLANTGELFF
>-|TRBJ1-2|once|13|TRBV28
TGTGCCACCCTAGTTGACACCACCTATGGCTACACCTTC
CATLVDTTYGYTF
>-|TRBJ2-2|many|17|TRBV20-1
TGCAGTGCTAGAGTTGCCGGGGGGCCTCAGAACACCGGGGAGCTGTTTTTT
CSARVAGGPQNTGELFF
>-|TRBJ2-2|-|15|TRBV20-1
TGCTGTGCCCGTCGGGCGGTCGCGAACACCGGGGAGCTGTTTTTT
CCARRAVANTGELFF
>TRBD1|TRBJ2-5|-|16|TRBV28
TGTGCCAGCAGTTTCCCGGGACAGCCACCTCAAGAGACCCAGTACTTC
CASSFPGQPPQETQYF
>-|TRBJ1-2|few|13|TRBV29-1
TGCAGCGTTCCAAACGGGCAGAGCTATGGCTACACCTTC
CSVPNGQSYGYTF
>-|TRBJ2-1|-|13|TRBV25-1
TGTGCCAGCAGCCCGGGGGTAGACAATGAGCAGTTCTTC
CASSPGVDNEQFF
>-|TRBJ2-7|few|15|TRBV7-2
TGTGCCAGCAGCTTATGGGGCGGGACGTCCTACGAGCAGTACTTC
CASSLWGGTSYEQYF
>-|TRBJ2-3|many|15|TRBV21-1
TGTGCCAGCAGCTTGCGGACTGGTGCCGCAGATACGCAGTATTTT
CASSLRTGAADTQYF
>-|TRBJ2-3|-|17|TRBV12-5
TGTGCTAGTGGTTTGACCCTCCAGGACTTCCCCGGAGATACGCAGTATTTT
CASGLTLQDFPGDTQYF
>-|TRBJ1-1|few|13|TRBV12-3/TRBV12-4
TGTGCCAGCAGCCCCCACAGGGAGGGAGAAGCTTTCTTT
CASSPHREGEAFF
>-|TRBJ1-4|-|15|TRBV15
TGTGCCACCAGCGGAGACCGGGAGACGGGTGAAAAACTGTTTTTT
CATSGDRETGEKLFF
>TRBD2|TRBJ2-2|few|16|TRBV6-5
TGTGCCAGCAGTTACGGCGGGGGGGTCGGCACCGGGGAGCTGTTTTTT
CASSYGGGVGTGELFF
>-|TRBJ2-1|many|16|TRBV6-2/TRBV6-3
TGTGCCAGCAGTTTACAGGGACCGAGCTCCTACAATGAGCAGTTCTTC
CASSLQGPSSYNEQFF
>TRBD2|TRBJ2-2|many|14|TRBV20-1
TGCAGTGCTAGAACGCTAGCGGGTACCGGGGAGCTGTTTTTT
CSARTLAGTGELFF
>-|TRBJ1-5|-|13|TRBV7-9
TGTGCCAGCGGAGAGGGGATTAATCAGCCCCAGCATTTT
CASGEGINQPQHF
>-|TRBJ2-3|-|15|TRBV13
TGTGCCAGCAGCCAGTTAAAAGGGGTCACAGATACGCAGTATTTT
CASSQLKGVTDTQYF
>-|TRBJ2-2|-|16|TRBV7-3
TGTGCCAGCAGCTTAACGGGCGGGGTGAACACCGGGGAGCTGTTTTTT
CASSLTGGVNTGELFF
>-|TRBJ1-6|-|14|TRBV6-2/TRBV6-3
TGTGCCAGCGCTAGGGACGGCTATAATTCACCCCTCCACTTT
CASARDGYNSPLHF
>TRBD1|TRBJ1-5|many|15|TRBV9
TGTGCCAGCAGCGACAGGGGGGATAGCAATCAGCCCCAGCATTTT
CASSDRGDSNQPQHF
>-|TRBJ2-5|many|14|TRBV27
TGTGCCAGCAGTTTAGTAGGGGATCAAGAGACCCAGTACTTC
CASSLVGDQETQYF
>TRBD2|TRBJ2-3|many|19|TRBV20-1
TGCAGTGCTAGAGAGGGGGGCCCCCCACTAGCGGGGGGGCTCGGAACGCAGTATTTT
CSAREGGPPLAGGLGTQYF
>TRBD1|TRBJ1-2|few|13|TRBV20-1
TGCAGTGCGACCTCCGGGACAGGGTCTGGCTACACCTTC
CSATSGTGSGYTF
>TRBD1|TRBJ1-5|few|14|TRBV20-1
TGCAGTGCACCTTCCGGGACAGGGTCGCAGCCCCAGCATTTT
CSAPSGTGSQPQHF
>TRBD1|TRBJ2-5|-|13|TRBV12-3/TRBV12-4
TGTGCCAGTTGTAGACAGGGCAACGAGGCCCAGTACTTC
CASCRQGNEAQYF
>-|TRBJ2-5|-|16|TRBV7-9
TGTGCCAGCAGCTTAGCGGGGGGACAGACGGGCGAGACCCAGTACTTC
CASSLAGGQTGETQYF
>-|TRBJ1-5|many|14|TRBV29-1
TGCAGCGTTGGCCTGGGAGGTAGCAATCAGCCCCAGCATTTT
CSVGLGGSNQPQHF
>-|TRBJ2-3|-|15|TRBV15
TGTGCCACCATGTCAGCGACACGAAGCACAGATACGCAGTATTTT
CATMSATRSTDTQYF